These 2 T cell receptor beta chains came from one sample sequenced in a study of blood T cell repertoires in COVID-19. The repertoire was sequenced with immunoSEQ multiplex PCR; TCRdb's copy has only in-frame clones and lacks some. The sample lists around 250,000 clones; approximately 82% were seen once. Sequencing was performed on PBMCs or T cells enriched from blood (not recorded which). The receptors shown here come from a man in his forties or fifties who had been exposed to COVID-19.

This clone was counted a single time. This chain connects TRBV7-9 to TRBJ1-6; the D is unclear. The CDR3 contains 12 residues. Trimming left V 10 bases short and J 8 bases short, with 12 bases between. Germline V gene data show CDR1 as SEHNR and CDR2 as FQNEAQ (reference sequence). In nucleotides, the CDR3 is TGTGCCATCGGGAAAATGGATTCACCCCTCCACTTT. Encoded protein: CAIGKMDSPLHF.

The chain is built from TRBV18 and TRBJ2-1; 8 bases map to TRBD1. Germline loops: CDR1 KGHSH, CDR2 LQKENI. V lost 7 bases, J lost 6 bases, and 11 bases stayed unmatched. The CDR3 is made up of 15 amino acids. The CDR3 DNA reads as TGTGCCAGCTTCTTCGACAGGGGCAACCCCAATGAGCAGTTCTTC. This gives the protein CASFFDRGNPNEQFF.